These 11 T cell receptor beta chains were sequenced from one sample in a study of cytomegalovirus exposure and HLA in healthy donors. The PCR used 60 Vbeta and 13 Jbeta primers. Profiled with immunoSEQ multiplex PCR; TCRdb holds only in-frame clones, not every one. Of over 150,000 clones listed, 70% to 80% were seen once; the top ten hold approximately 8%. The sequenced material came from PBMCs. The receptors derive from a man aged 25-45 years in good health and CMV-seropositive.

This chain joins TRBV6-6 and TRBJ2-1; D not resolved. The V end was cut by 10 bases, the J end by 2 bases, with 12 bases between. Looked up from germline, CDR1 is MNHNY and CDR2 is SVGAGI (reference sequence). The CDR3 has 13 amino acids. The CDR3 DNA reads as TGTGCCACCCAGGTGGGTCCCTACAATGAGCAGTTCTTC. Translation gives CATQVGPYNEQFF.

The rearrangement joins TRBV14 to TRBJ2-1; TRBD2 might be the D (6 bases). The V gene lost 2 bases and the J gene lost 4 bases, with 12 bases spanning the gap. There are 15 residues in the CDR3. Per germline, CDR1 SGHDN and CDR2 FVKESK. As DNA, the CDR3 is TGTGCCAGCAGCCAAATCATGGGGGGTTACAATGAGCAGTTCTTC. Protein product: CASSQIMGGYNEQFF.

This clone was seen a few times. The chain employs TRBV9 and TRBJ2-1, with 11 bases identical to TRBD2. The CDR3 covers 16 residues. The V gene end was trimmed by 2 bases and the J gene end by 6 bases; junction bases not matched to a gene: 7. Per the germline V gene, CDR1 is SGDLS and CDR2 is YYNGEE. As DNA, the CDR3 is TGTGCCAGCAGCGTCGGACTAGCGGGCGTGCGCAATGAGCAGTTCTTC. Translating it yields CASSVGLAGVRNEQFF.

The V and J genes are TRBV4-1 and TRBJ1-2, with 7 bases lining up with TRBD1. Germline V gene lookup returns CDR1 MGHRA and CDR2 YSYEKL. Trimming at V came to 4 bases and at J to 2 bases, leaving 7 bases not matched to a gene. The CDR3 contains 15 residues. CDR3 bases: TGCGCCAGCAGCCCTTCGACAGGGAACAACTATGGCTACACCTTC. Its translation is CASSPSTGNNYGYTF.

The chain uses TRBV5-1 and TRBJ1-1; TRBD1 is a possible D gene (5 bases). The CDR3 contains 14 residues. Trimming pared 7 bases from V and 4 bases from J, leaving 17 bases between. Per the germline V gene, CDR1 is SGHRS and CDR2 is YFSETQ. Here the CDR3 DNA reads TGCGCCAGCGGGGGGGGAGATGGGAGCACTGAAGCTTTCTTT. Its protein is CASGGGDGSTEAFF. Drawing the rest from reference TRBV5-1 and TRBJ1-1, the complete variable domain is KAGVTQTPRYLIKTRGQQVTLSCSPISGHRSVSWYQQTPGQGLQFLFEYFSETQRNKGNFPGRFSGRQFSNSRSEMNVSTLELGDSALYLCASGGGDGSTEAFFGQGTRLTVV.

The gene calls are TRBV27 and TRBJ1-5, with a possible D match to TRBD1 (5 bases). The CDR3 sequence is 16 residues long. Germline CDR1 MNHEY, CDR2 SMNVEV (reference sequence). V was cut by 6 bases and J by 0 bases, with 15 bases left in between. The CDR3: CASRVGAQVSNQPQHF. The CDR3, as DNA: TGTGCCAGCAGGGTAGGGGCACAGGTTAGCAATCAGCCCCAGCATTTT.

The chain is built from TRBV4-2 and TRBJ1-2, with a weak D call TRBD1 (6 bases). Trimming took off 5 bases at V and 5 bases at J, with 6 bases between the two ends. Germline CDR1 LGHNA, CDR2 YNFKEQ. This CDR3 has 11 residues. The CDR3 here is CASSGQYGYTF. CDR3 sequence (DNA): TGTGCCAGCAGCGGACAGTATGGCTACACCTTC.

The chain recombines TRBV5-4 with TRBJ1-1, with TRBD1 identical over 12 bases. The CDR3 runs to 16 residues. CDR1 is SGHNT, CDR2 YYREEE, per germline (reference sequence). Unmatched junction bases numbered 4, after V lost 1 base and J lost 3 bases. This CDR3 is CASSLRDRGRYTEAFF. The DNA of the CDR3 is TGTGCCAGCAGCTTGAGGGACAGGGGGCGGTACACTGAAGCTTTCTTT.

A single count supports this clone. The rearrangement uses TRBV11-2 and TRBJ2-5; D is perhaps TRBD1 (7 bases). Germline CDR1 and CDR2: SGHAT and FQNNGV. The ends were cut back, 2 bases at V and 5 bases at J, with 12 bases in the middle. This CDR3 spans 14 amino acids. The CDR3 coding sequence is TGTGCCAGCAGCTTATCAGGGGGGCGGGAGACCCAGTACTTC. Translation gives CASSLSGGRETQYF.

Regarding this clone: Other DNA variants within this sample encode the same CDR3. V gene TRBV30 combines with J gene TRBJ1-1, with 7 bases lining up with TRBD1. The CDR3 has 13 residues. Germline CDR1 and CDR2: GTSNPN and SVGIG (reference sequence). V trimming: 5 bases; J trimming: 0 bases; junction bases outside the gene matches: 3. The CDR3: CAWGGGLNTEAFF. Here the CDR3 DNA reads TGTGCCTGGGGAGGGGGCCTGAACACTGAAGCTTTCTTT. Based on the CDR3 plus reference TRBV30 and TRBJ1-1, the full variable domain is SQTIHQWPATLVQPVGSPLSLECTVEGTSNPNLYWYRQAAGRGLQLLFYSVGIGQISSEVPQNLSASRPQDRQFILSSKKLLLSDSGFYLCAWGGGLNTEAFFGQGTRLTVV.

The chain uses TRBV5-1 and TRBJ2-1; possible D gene TRBD2, 6 bases. The CDR3 loop spans 16 amino acids. The V gene lost 2 bases and the J gene lost 0 bases, with 12 bases spanning the gap. Germline V gene data show CDR1 as SGHRS and CDR2 as YFSETQ. The CDR3 DNA follows: TGCGCCAGCAGCTTAGGACTACCGGGCTCCTACAATGAGCAGTTCTTC. It is translated as CASSLGLPGSYNEQFF.